One TCR beta chain is described in this entry. This specimen belongs to a study of blood T cell repertoires in COVID-19. As for the study in general: The United States, Italy and Spain were the sources of the acute and convalescent COVID-19 samples. In each case, the material was cDNA or gDNA derived from T cells, B-cell-depleted T cells, or PBMCs.

Per the study methods: Nucleated cell number was recorded as an estimate derived from reference gene primer amplification. Clones were sequenced by immunoSEQ multiplex PCR, and TCRdb holds only the in-frame ones, with some missing. The D gene and trimming were derived from the DNA, and the V and J assignments and clone size from that table. The sample lists roughly 200,000 clones, about nine tenths occurring once. Per the germline V gene, CDR1 is LNHDA and CDR2 is SQIVND (reference sequence). V lost 3 bases and J lost 1, with 3 bases in between. CDR3 size: 12 residues. Sequencing was carried out using peripheral blood. The chain carries TRBV19 and TRBJ1-1; D is unresolved. This clonotype was sampled from a woman in her 30s with acute or convalescent COVID-19. The CDR3 protein is CASSIQNTEAFF. The CDR3 DNA reads TGTGCCAGTAGTATCCAGAACACTGAAGCTTTCTTT.